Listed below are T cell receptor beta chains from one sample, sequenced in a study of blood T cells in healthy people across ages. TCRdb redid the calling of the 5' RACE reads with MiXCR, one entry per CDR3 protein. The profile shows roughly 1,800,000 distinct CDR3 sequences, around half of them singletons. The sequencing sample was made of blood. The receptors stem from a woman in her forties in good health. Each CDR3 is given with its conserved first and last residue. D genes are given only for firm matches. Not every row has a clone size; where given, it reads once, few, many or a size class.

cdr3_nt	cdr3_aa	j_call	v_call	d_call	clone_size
TGCGCCAGCAGTGATATAGCGGGGGTGAGTGAGCAGTTCTTC	CASSDIAGVSEQFF	TRBJ2-1	TRBV10-2	TRBD2	.
TGCGCCAGCAGCTTACACAGGGCCCGGGGTGAAAAACTGTTTTTT	CASSLHRARGEKLFF	TRBJ1-4	TRBV5-1	.	.
TGCAGCGTTGAAGATGGAGAGGCGACTAACTATGGCTACACCTTC	CSVEDGEATNYGYTF	TRBJ1-2	TRBV29-1	.	once
TGTGCCAGCAGCTTCGGTGTTCTCCGCTTTTTTGCAGATACGCAGTATTTT	CASSFGVLRFFADTQYF	TRBJ2-3	TRBV7-2	.	few
TGTGCCAGCAGTTACTACACCGGGACTAGCGCCGGGGGGACCCAGTACTTC	CASSYYTGTSAGGTQYF	TRBJ2-5	TRBV6-5	TRBD2	.
TGTGCCAGCAAGCTCCATGGGCAGTTCTTC	CASKLHGQFF	TRBJ2-1	TRBV6-4	.	.
TGTGCCATCAGTGGGACGGGCGCGGGGGTTCTTGAGACCCAGTACTTC	CAISGTGAGVLETQYF	TRBJ2-5	TRBV10-3	TRBD2	few
TGCGCCAACAGCCTCCTAAAGGCAGCTGGCTACACCTTC	CANSLLKAAGYTF	TRBJ1-2	TRBV4-1	.	.
TGTGCCAGCAGCCAATTCAGGGGAAGGGAAAATGGCTACACCTTC	CASSQFRGRENGYTF	TRBJ1-2	TRBV3-1	.	few
TGTGCCAGCAGCTTTGGAGGGGGCGAGACCCAGTACTTC	CASSFGGGETQYF	TRBJ2-5	TRBV5-1	.	many
TGCAGTGCTCCCCCCAGTGGGGATAACTATGGCTACACCTTC	CSAPPSGDNYGYTF	TRBJ1-2	TRBV20-1	.	few
TGTGCCAGCAGCTTAATGGTTAGCGGGGGGTGGAACATTCAGTACTTC	CASSLMVSGGWNIQYF	TRBJ2-4	TRBV7-2	TRBD2	.
TGTGCCAGCAGGGAACCGGGAAGGGGCCACAATGAGCAGTTCTTC	CASREPGRGHNEQFF	TRBJ2-1	TRBV11-2	.	few
TGTGCCAGCAGCCGGGCCTCGCAGGTGAATGAGCAGTACTTC	CASSRASQVNEQYF	TRBJ2-7	TRBV14	.	once
TGTGCCAGCAGCTTAGGTTTTAGGGGGGGGCGCGGAAGTTCACCCCTCCACTTT	CASSLGFRGGRGSSPLHF	TRBJ1-6	TRBV7-2	.	.
TGTGCCAGCACCCTCGGGACTAGCGGGGTCTCGCAAGAGACCCAGTACTTC	CASTLGTSGVSQETQYF	TRBJ2-5	TRBV6-2/TRBV6-3	TRBD2	.
TGCGCCAGCAGCCGAACGATGGGGGGCAGACCCTCTCGCGATTCACCCCTCCACTTT	CASSRTMGGRPSRDSPLHF	TRBJ1-6	TRBV4-1	.	.
TGTGCCAGCAGCTTAGCAACAGGGTTAAGTGTCGAGCAGTACTTC	CASSLATGLSVEQYF	TRBJ2-7	TRBV7-2	.	.
TGCGCCAGCAGCCAAGAAGCCGGGACAGCCACCTACGAGCAGTACTTC	CASSQEAGTATYEQYF	TRBJ2-7	TRBV4-1	TRBD1	.
TGCGCCAGCAGTCATGAGGAAGGCTACACCTTC	CASSHEEGYTF	TRBJ1-2	TRBV5-1	.	.
TGTGCCAGCAGCCACTTCGACGGCAACTATGGCTACACCTTC	CASSHFDGNYGYTF	TRBJ1-2	TRBV14	.	.
TGTGCCAGCAGGGTTGGACAGGGCGGGCAGTTCTTC	CASRVGQGGQFF	TRBJ2-1	TRBV25-1	TRBD1	.
TGTGCCATCAGTGACTACGGGACAGGGATGGGCAATGAGCAGTTCTTC	CAISDYGTGMGNEQFF	TRBJ2-1	TRBV10-3	TRBD1	few
TGTGCCAGCAGCGCCCCACGACAGGGGTCCAAAAACATTCAGTACTTC	CASSAPRQGSKNIQYF	TRBJ2-4	TRBV7-2	TRBD1	.
TGCACCAGCAGCCTACCCGAGGAGACCCAGTACTTC	CTSSLPEETQYF	TRBJ2-5	TRBV5-1	.	.
TGTGCCAGCAGCTTTCCCGGGGCTCATTCACCCCTCCACTTT	CASSFPGAHSPLHF	TRBJ1-6	TRBV7-2	.	few
TGTGCCAGCAGCCCCCCGGGGCTAGATAGATATACGCAGTATTTT	CASSPPGLDRYTQYF	TRBJ2-3	TRBV7-2	.	few
TGCAGTGCTAGAGTTAGCAGGGGTTTAACAGATACGCAGTATTTT	CSARVSRGLTDTQYF	TRBJ2-3	TRBV20-1	.	.
TGTGCCAGCAGAATTGGGGGTCAAATCTACGAGCAGTACTTC	CASRIGGQIYEQYF	TRBJ2-7	TRBV28	.	.
TGTGCCACCAGCAGAGGGACAGCGTACTACGAGCAGTACTTC	CATSRGTAYYEQYF	TRBJ2-7	TRBV15	.	many
TGTGCCAGCAGCTCCGGCGGAGCGGGGGTGGAGACCCAGTACTTC	CASSSGGAGVETQYF	TRBJ2-5	TRBV7-2	TRBD2	many
TGCAGTGCCCCGGAGGGGGGGAGAGGCGACTACGAGCAGTACTTC	CSAPEGGRGDYEQYF	TRBJ2-7	TRBV20-1	.	.